This TCR beta chain was recovered during a study of spatial heterogeneity in lung cancer. Study at large: The mean occurrence of each unique TCR and UMI combination in raw reads exceeded eight.

The CDR3 sequence is 14 residues long. Trimming stripped 2 bases from V and 2 bases from J, with 11 bases between. The germline gives CDR1 SGHRS, CDR2 YFSETQ. Unique molecular identifiers, one per molecule, were present on every TCR cDNA molecule. MiXCR, run by TCRdb on the 5' RACE reads, gives a single entry per CDR3 protein. The table has about 95,000 distinct CDR3 sequences, under 9% seen once. Documented time point: sample taken at primary tumor resection. Tumor, nontumor lung or frozen PBMC supplied whole RNA that was sequenced unsorted. Untreated early-stage non-small cell lung cancer patients, around 72 in total, were the donors. The table lists this clonotype with many counts.

This specimen was PBMCs, taken at surgery. The TCR originated in a male donor with early-stage non-small cell lung cancer. The rearrangement uses TRBV5-1 and TRBJ2-7, with D unclear. The CDR3 loop is CASSLQQLTYEQYF. The CDR3 nucleotides are TGCGCCAGCAGCTTACAGCAGTTGACCTACGAGCAGTACTTC. The whole variable domain, remainder taken from reference TRBV5-1 and TRBJ2-7, is KAGVTQTPRYLIKTRGQQVTLSCSPISGHRSVSWYQQTPGQGLQFLFEYFSETQRNKGNFPGRFSGRQFSNSRSEMNVSTLELGDSALYLCASSLQQLTYEQYFGPGTRLTVT.